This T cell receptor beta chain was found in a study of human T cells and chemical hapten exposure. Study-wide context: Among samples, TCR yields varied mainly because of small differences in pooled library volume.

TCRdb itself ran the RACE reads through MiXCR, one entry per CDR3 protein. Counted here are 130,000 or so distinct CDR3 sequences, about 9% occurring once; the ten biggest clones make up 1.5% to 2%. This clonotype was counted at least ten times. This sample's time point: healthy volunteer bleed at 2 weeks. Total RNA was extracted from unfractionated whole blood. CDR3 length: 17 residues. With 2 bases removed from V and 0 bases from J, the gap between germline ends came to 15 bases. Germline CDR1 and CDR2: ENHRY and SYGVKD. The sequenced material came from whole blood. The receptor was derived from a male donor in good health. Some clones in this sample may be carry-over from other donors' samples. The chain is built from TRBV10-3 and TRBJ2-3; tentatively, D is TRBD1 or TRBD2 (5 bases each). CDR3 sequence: CAISEPRDRSSTDTQYF. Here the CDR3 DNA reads TGTGCCATCAGTGAGCCGAGGGACCGATCTAGCACAGATACGCAGTATTTT.